The clone carrying this T cell receptor beta chain was recorded a few times. The record originates from a study of blood T cell repertoires in COVID-19. Looking at the study overall: Some COVID-19 samples were acute and others convalescent; all came from the United States, Italy and Spain. From T cells, B-cell-depleted T cells, or PBMCs came the material, which was cDNA or gDNA.

Study processing details: Reference gene primer amplification gave estimated nucleated cell counts. Profiled with immunoSEQ multiplex PCR; TCRdb holds only in-frame clones, not every one. V and J calls and clone size follow that table, whereas D and trimming were derived from the DNA. The table shows tens of thousands of clones, with around 81% occurring only once. This clonotype was obtained from a man in his sixties with acute or convalescent COVID-19. The material sequenced was peripheral blood.

CDR3 nucleotide sequence: TGTGCCAGCAGCTTGGGGTACAGGGGAGGTTCGACTAATGAAAAACTGTTTTTT. It encodes CASSLGYRGGSTNEKLFF. V and J are TRBV5-6 and TRBJ1-4; 7 positions match TRBD1. In germline, CDR1 is SGHDT, CDR2 YYEEEE. The CDR3 runs 18 residues. Germline trimming cut 0 bases from V and 2 bases from J; bases unmatched to any gene: 10.